What follows are 14 T cell receptor beta chains derived from one specimen sequenced in a study of Ad26.COV2.S vaccination and SARS-CoV-2 variants. Libraries were prepared by immunoSEQ multiplex PCR; TCRdb keeps only in-frame clonotypes and omits some of them. The repertoire holds around 350,000 clones, with 92% as singletons. The specimen comprised peripheral blood, sampled after recovery from COVID-19. Every receptor here comes from a human donor who had recovered from COVID-19.

The genes are TRBV11-2 and TRBJ1-2, with 7 bases matching TRBD1. The CDR3 spans 14 residues. The V gene end was trimmed by 5 bases and the J gene end by 3 bases; junction bases not matched to a gene: 6. Germline V gives CDR1 SGHAT, CDR2 FQNNGV. The CDR3 sequence is CASSQGTGDYGYTF. The DNA for the CDR3 is TGTGCCAGCAGCCAAGGTACAGGGGACTATGGCTACACCTTC. The full variable domain, rest sourced from reference TRBV11-2 and TRBJ1-2, is EAGVAQSPRYKIIEKRQSVAFWCNPISGHATLYWYQQILGQGPKLLIQFQNNGVVDDSQLPKDRFSAERLKGVDSTLKIQPAKLEDSAVYLCASSQGTGDYGYTFGSGTRLTVV.

The chain uses TRBV4-1 and TRBJ2-4; D is ambiguous. The CDR3 spans 11 residues. Trimming took 0 bases from V and 16 from J, leaving 10 bases between them. Germline lookup yields CDR1 MGHRA and CDR2 YSYEKL. The CDR3 nucleotides read TGCGCCAGCAGCCAAGAGAGACGGCTATACTTC. Its translation: CASSQERRLYF.

The chain uses TRBV4-1 and TRBJ1-1; 7 bases are a match to TRBD1. V lost 4 bases and J lost 5; bases outside the gene matches: 10. The CDR3 contains 15 residues. Germline V CDR1 and CDR2: MGHRA, YSYEKL. CDR3 residues: CASSRETTGSTEAFF. CDR3 sequence (DNA): TGCGCCAGCAGCCGTGAAACGACAGGGAGTACTGAAGCTTTCTTT.

This chain connects TRBV7-2 to TRBJ2-2; 15 bases are shared with TRBD2. Germline loops: CDR1 SGHTA, CDR2 FQGNSA. V was pared by 3 bases and J by 5 bases, with 4 bases of the junction left unmatched. The CDR3 covers 17 residues. CDR3 residues: CASSFGTSGGLTGELFF. The CDR3 region has the DNA TGTGCCAGCAGCTTTGGGACTAGCGGGGGGCTAACCGGGGAGCTGTTTTTT.

V usage is TRBV27 and J usage is TRBJ1-1; possible D gene TRBD1, 5 bases. The CDR3 contains 12 residues. Germline CDR1 MNHEY, CDR2 SMNVEV (reference sequence). Trimming pared 6 bases from V and 5 bases from J, leaving 10 bases between. This CDR3 is CASSPKGTEAFF. The CDR3 region has the DNA TGTGCCAGCAGCCCAAAGGGGACTGAAGCTTTCTTT.

The chain couples TRBV18 to TRBJ2-7; TRBD1 matches 10 bases. V lost 0 bases and J lost 7; bases outside the gene matches: 6. The CDR3 is made up of 15 amino acids. Germline CDR1 reads KGHSH; CDR2 reads LQKENI. As DNA, the CDR3 is TGTGCCAGCTCACCACCGGGACAGGGGTTGCGTGAGCAGTACTTC. Translation gives CASSPPGQGLREQYF.

This clone was recorded only once. The chain joins TRBV6-6 to TRBJ1-3, with 7 bases fitting TRBD1. The germline V gene has CDR1 MNHNY and CDR2 SVGAGI (reference sequence). This CDR3 has 15 residues. Losses at the gene ends were 0 bases for V and 4 bases for J; bases not matched to a gene: 3. As DNA, the CDR3 is TGTGCCAGCAGTTACTCGACAGGGTACGGAAACACCATATATTTT. This translates into CASSYSTGYGNTIYF.

The chain combines TRBV6-6 with TRBJ1-1; 10 bases fit TRBD1. This CDR3 comprises 15 residues. V was pared by 0 bases and J by 4 bases, with 2 bases of the junction left unmatched. CDR1 MNHNY and CDR2 SVGAGI come from the germline V gene (reference sequence). CDR3 region: CASSYSGQGGTEAFF. As DNA, the CDR3 is TGTGCCAGCAGTTACTCCGGACAGGGGGGCACTGAAGCTTTCTTT.

Concerning this clone itself: The sample has other DNA sequences that encode this CDR3 too. The V call is TRBV27, the J call TRBJ1-1; tentatively, D is TRBD1 (6 bases). V shed 0 bases and J shed 4 bases, with 9 bases lying between them. CDR3 size: 14 residues. The germline V gene has CDR1 MNHEY and CDR2 SMNVEV (reference sequence). CDR3 sequence: CASSLSPGATEAFF. The CDR3 coding sequence is TGTGCCAGCAGTTTATCGCCGGGGGCCACTGAAGCTTTCTTT.

V gene TRBV5-1 combines with J gene TRBJ2-7; 7 bases match TRBD2. The length of the CDR3 is 15 residues. V was pared by 4 bases and J by 7 bases, with 14 bases of the junction left unmatched. Germline CDR1 SGHRS, CDR2 YFSETQ. CDR3 loop: CASSPFGGGEEEQYF. CDR3 DNA: TGCGCCAGCAGCCCTTTTGGGGGAGGGGAGGAAGAGCAGTACTTC.

The chain couples TRBV6-1 to TRBJ1-1, with D tentatively TRBD1 (5 bases). V lost 5 bases, J lost 3 bases, and 13 bases lay in between. The CDR3 contains 14 residues. Germline V gene lookup returns CDR1 MNHNS and CDR2 SASEGT. The chain's CDR3 is CASSWARVDTEAFF. As DNA, the CDR3 is TGTGCCAGCAGTTGGGCCAGGGTCGACACTGAAGCTTTCTTT.

The V gene is TRBV5-1, the J gene TRBJ2-3; 8 nucleotides line up with TRBD1. This CDR3 region has 14 residues. V was clipped by 3 bases and J by 3 bases; unmatched bases: 3. The germline V gene encodes CDR1 SGHRS and CDR2 YFSETQ. The CDR3 coding sequence is TGCGCCAGCAGCTCGACAGGGGCGACAGATACGCAGTATTTT. This encodes CASSSTGATDTQYF.

The CDR3 spells CASSFQGVSEQYF. The CDR3, as DNA: TGTGCCAGCAGCTTCCAGGGGGTCAGCGAGCAGTACTTC. The chain uses TRBV6-2 or TRBV6-3 and TRBJ2-7; 7 positions match TRBD1. The CDR3 runs to 13 residues. The V gene's germline CDR1 is MNHEY and CDR2 SVGEGT. Trimming at V came to 6 bases and at J to 6 bases, leaving 8 bases not matched to a gene.

The rearrangement uses TRBV3-1 (or the pseudogene TRBV3-2) and TRBJ1-1; D is uncertain. There are 14 residues in the CDR3. The germline V and J ends were trimmed by 4 bases and 1 base, with 10 bases remaining between them. Germline V lookup: CDR1 LGHDT, CDR2 YNNKEL (reference sequence). The chain's CDR3 is CASSPLRGNTEAFF. CDR3 DNA sequence: TGTGCCAGCAGCCCCTTGCGGGGGAACACTGAAGCTTTCTTT.